The T cell receptor beta chain described here comes from a study of early stage breast cancer tumors. CDR3 size: 15 residues. J lost 5 bases, V lost 1 base, and 7 bases had no gene match. CDR1 and CDR2 from the germline V gene are SEHNR and FQNEAQ (reference sequence). TCRdb keeps only in-frame clones here, not all; method: immunoSEQ multiplex PCR. The table records under 12,000 clones, 70% to 80% of them present only once. The specimen sequenced was breast tumor tissue. The rearrangement links TRBV7-9 to TRBJ2-7; 8 bases agree with TRBD2. The receptor's source is a person aged 35-50 years with breast cancer. The CDR3 DNA follows: TGTGCCAGCAGCTTAGGAGCGGGAGTGGGGGACGAGCAGTACTTC. Its protein product is CASSLGAGVGDEQYF.